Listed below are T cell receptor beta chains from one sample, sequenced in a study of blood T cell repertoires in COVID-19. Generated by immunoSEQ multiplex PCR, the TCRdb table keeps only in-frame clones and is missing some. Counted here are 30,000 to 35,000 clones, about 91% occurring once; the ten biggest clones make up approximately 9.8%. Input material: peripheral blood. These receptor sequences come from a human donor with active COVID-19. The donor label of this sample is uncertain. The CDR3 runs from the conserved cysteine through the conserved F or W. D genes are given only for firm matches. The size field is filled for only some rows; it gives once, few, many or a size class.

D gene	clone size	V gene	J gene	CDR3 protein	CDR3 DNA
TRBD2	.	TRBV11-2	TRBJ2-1	CASSLETSGTPYNEQFF	TGTGCCAGCAGCTTGGAGACTAGCGGTACCCCCTACAATGAGCAGTTCTTC
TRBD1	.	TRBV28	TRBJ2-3	CASSLRTGTDTQYF	TGTGCCAGCAGTCTTAGGACAGGGACAGATACGCAGTATTTT
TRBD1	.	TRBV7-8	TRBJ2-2	CASSQNRGTNTGELFF	TGTGCCAGCAGCCAGAACAGGGGCACAAACACCGGGGAGCTGTTTTTT
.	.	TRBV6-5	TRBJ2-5	CASSYGGAHGTQYF	TGTGCCAGCAGTTACGGAGGGGCCCACGGGACCCAGTACTTC
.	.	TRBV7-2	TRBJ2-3	CASSLEVGGTDTQYF	TGTGCCAGCAGCTTAGAGGTAGGGGGCACAGATACGCAGTATTTT
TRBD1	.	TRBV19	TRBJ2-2	CASSTQHTGGNTGELFF	TGTGCCAGTAGTACCCAACATACAGGGGGGAACACCGGGGAGCTGTTTTTT
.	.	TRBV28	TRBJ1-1	CASSHMNTEAFF	TGTGCCAGCAGCCACATGAACACTGAAGCTTTCTTT
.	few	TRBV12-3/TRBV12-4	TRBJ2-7	CASSPQITGEQYF	TGTGCCAGCAGTCCCCAAATCACGGGCGAGCAGTACTTC
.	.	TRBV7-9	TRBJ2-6	CASSPTARSSSGANVLTF	TGTGCCAGCAGCCCCACCGCCCGGAGTAGCTCTGGGGCCAACGTCCTGACTTTC
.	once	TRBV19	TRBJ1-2	CASSPGGRPNYGYTF	TGTGCCAGCTCTCCTGGGGGGAGGCCTAACTATGGCTACACCTTC
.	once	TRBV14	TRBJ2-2	CASSQSTLSGELFF	TGTGCCAGCAGCCAAAGTACTCTAAGCGGGGAGCTGTTTTTT
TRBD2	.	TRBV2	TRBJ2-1	CASSDRRLAGDEQFF	TGTGCCAGCAGTGATCGTAGGCTAGCGGGAGATGAGCAGTTCTTC